A selection of T cell receptor beta chains follows, all from one sample in a study of T cell responses to AZD1222 COVID-19 vaccine. The table came from immunoSEQ multiplex PCR; TCRdb's copy has only in-frame clones and leaves some out. Of 180,000 or so clones detected, more than 80% appear once; the ten largest clones hold around 4.3%. The sequenced sample was peripheral blood, obtained on day 0 of AZD1222 vaccination. Receptor source: an adult in good health. CDR3s include the opening cysteine and the closing phenylalanine or tryptophan. D genes are given only for firm matches. Part of the rows lack a size; the others show once, few, many or a class for expanded clones.

>TRBV27|NA|NA|TRBJ2-1
CASSLAGLLYEQFF
TGTGCCAGCAGTTTAGCGGGTCTGTTGTATGAGCAGTTCTTC
>TRBV19|NA|NA|TRBJ1-5
CASSTPWGGQNNQPQHF
TGTGCCAGTAGTACTCCGTGGGGGGGCCAAAACAATCAGCCCCAGCATTTT
>TRBV11-2|NA|NA|TRBJ2-7
CASSHPGPYEQYF
TGTGCCAGCAGCCATCCGGGACCCTACGAGCAGTACTTC
>TRBV7-9|NA|NA|TRBJ1-6
CASSSTRASRNSPLHF
TGTGCCAGCAGCTCCACACGGGCTTCGCGTAATTCACCCCTCCACTTT
>TRBV7-9|TRBD1|NA|TRBJ1-1
CASSRDRGLNEAFF
TGTGCCAGCAGTCGAGACAGGGGTTTAAATGAGGCTTTCTTT
>TRBV7-9|NA|NA|TRBJ2-5
CASSSLAQETQYF
TGTGCCAGCAGCTCCCTCGCCCAAGAGACCCAGTACTTC
>TRBV6-1|NA|NA|TRBJ1-1
CASSEGGLKKGIFTEAFF
TGTGCCAGCAGTGAAGGGGGGCTAAAAAAAGGAATTTTCACTGAAGCTTTCTTT
>TRBV5-4|TRBD2|NA|TRBJ2-3
CASSPPAGVTDTQYF
TGTGCCAGCAGCCCGCCAGCGGGAGTAACAGATACGCAGTATTTT
>TRBV14|NA|NA|TRBJ2-1
CASSQPGSSYNEQFF
TGTGCCAGCAGCCAACCAGGGAGCTCCTACAATGAGCAGTTCTTC
>TRBV11-2|TRBD1|NA|TRBJ1-2
CASSWTQQGGLLSAYGYTF
TGTGCCAGCAGCTGGACGCAACAGGGGGGGCTGTTGTCCGCTTATGGCTACACCTTC
>TRBV7-9|TRBD1|NA|TRBJ2-7
CASSHVPSTGGEQYF
TGTGCCAGCAGCCATGTCCCTTCGACAGGGGGCGAGCAGTACTTC
>TRBV2|TRBD1|NA|TRBJ1-2
CASRGTEYGYTF
TGTGCCAGCAGGGGGACAGAGTATGGCTACACCTTC
>TRBV3-1/TRBV3-2|TRBD2|once|TRBJ2-7
CASTFGGLAHEQYF
TGTGCCAGCACCTTCGGGGGACTAGCCCACGAGCAGTACTTC
>TRBV2|NA|NA|TRBJ1-1
CASSESGTEAFF
TGTGCCAGCAGTGAATCCGGAACTGAAGCTTTCTTT
>TRBV5-1|NA|NA|TRBJ2-1
CASSLRTGNEQFF
TGCGCCAGCAGCTTGAGGACGGGAAATGAGCAGTTCTTC
>TRBV5-1|TRBD1|NA|TRBJ1-2
CASSLYAGGDTNYGYTF
TGCGCCAGCAGCTTGTATGCAGGGGGGGATACTAACTATGGCTACACCTTC
>TRBV12-3/TRBV12-4|NA|NA|TRBJ1-2
CASSLEYGYTF
TGTGCCAGCAGCCTCGAATATGGCTACACCTTC
>TRBV27|TRBD1|NA|TRBJ1-4
CASSLYRGGIGEKLFF
TGTGCCAGCAGTCTTTATCGAGGGGGCATCGGGGAAAAACTGTTTTTT
>TRBV5-4|NA|NA|TRBJ2-3
CASSPLIALREDTQYF
TGTGCCAGCAGCCCTCTGATAGCATTACGGGAAGATACGCAGTATTTT
>TRBV9|TRBD1|NA|TRBJ2-7
CASSAGTGVPYEQYF
TGTGCCAGCAGCGCTGGGACAGGGGTCCCCTACGAGCAGTACTTC
>TRBV7-2|NA|NA|TRBJ2-5
CASSLGGGSETQYF
TGTGCCAGCAGCTTAGGGGGGGGCTCTGAGACCCAGTACTTC
>TRBV7-8|TRBD1|NA|TRBJ1-4
CASSFGGQGYEKLFF
TGTGCCAGCAGCTTCGGGGGACAGGGGTATGAAAAACTGTTTTTT
>TRBV19|TRBD2|once|TRBJ2-2
CASSILAGVSYTGELFF
TGTGCCAGTAGTATTCTAGCGGGAGTATCTTACACCGGGGAGCTGTTTTTT
>TRBV18|TRBD1|once|TRBJ2-2
CASSRNTIGQGLNTGELFF
TGTGCCAGCTCACGGAATACGATTGGACAGGGATTAAACACCGGGGAGCTGTTTTTT
>TRBV15|TRBD1|NA|TRBJ1-4
CATSRDVGGRFEKLFF
TGTGCCACCAGCAGAGATGTAGGGGGCAGGTTTGAAAAACTGTTTTTT
>TRBV3-1/TRBV3-2|NA|NA|TRBJ2-5
CASSQDLYAETQYF
TGTGCCAGCAGCCAAGATTTATATGCAGAGACCCAGTACTTC
>TRBV2|NA|NA|TRBJ1-1
CASSREQNTEAFF
TGTGCCAGCAGTAGAGAGCAAAACACTGAAGCTTTCTTT
>TRBV19|NA|NA|TRBJ1-2
CASQYLGTDDYGYTF
TGTGCCAGTCAGTATCTAGGGACCGACGACTATGGCTACACCTTC
>TRBV3-1/TRBV3-2|NA|NA|TRBJ1-5
CASSQAGSVNQPQHF
TGTGCCAGCAGCCAAGCCGGGAGCGTAAATCAGCCCCAGCATTTT
>TRBV10-2|NA|once|TRBJ2-7
CASSLTDSYEQYF
TGCGCCAGCAGTTTGACAGATTCCTACGAGCAGTACTTC
>TRBV27|TRBD2|NA|TRBJ2-1
CASSGVPTSGDYNEQFF
TGTGCCAGCAGTGGGGTCCCCACTAGCGGGGACTACAATGAGCAGTTCTTC
>TRBV4-2|NA|NA|TRBJ1-5
CASSQHERSNQPQHF
TGTGCCAGCAGCCAACACGAACGCAGCAATCAGCCCCAGCATTTT
>TRBV14|NA|NA|TRBJ2-7
CASSLLRGESLLDEQYF
TGTGCCAGCAGCCTCCTGAGGGGCGAGTCCCTCCTGGACGAGCAGTACTTC
>TRBV4-1|TRBD2|NA|TRBJ2-1
CASSQSLAGGLNEQFF
TGCGCCAGCAGCCAATCTTTAGCGGGGGGGCTCAATGAGCAGTTCTTC